One and the same sample provided the 25 T cell receptor beta chains below, sequenced in a study of technical replicates of blood from a few donors. Here immunoSEQ multiplex PCR was the method, and the copy in TCRdb shows in-frame clones only, minus some. In the table there are roughly 80,000 clones, 85% to 95% of which are singletons. Sequencing input: T cells isolated from PBMCs. All receptors come from a human donor in good health.

This rearrangement joins TRBV25-1 to TRBJ2-1, with D perhaps TRBD2 (5 bases). Trimming removed 5 bases from V and 4 bases from J, with 12 bases in between. The CDR3 has 14 amino acids. Germline loops: CDR1 MGHDK, CDR2 SYGVNS. The CDR3 sequence is CASSQPGSYNEQFF. In nucleotides, the CDR3 is TGTGCCAGCAGTCAGCCGGGATCATACAATGAGCAGTTCTTC. The variable domain in full, completed from reference TRBV25-1 and TRBJ2-1, reads EADIYQTPRYLVIGTGKKITLECSQTMGHDKMYWYQQDPGMELHLIHYSYGVNSTEKGDLSSESTVSRIRTEHFPLTLESARPSHTSQYLCASSQPGSYNEQFFGPGTRLTVL.

The gene calls are TRBV10-3 and TRBJ2-1; TRBD2 aligns across 8 bases. This CDR3 region has 17 residues. V dropped 8 bases and J dropped 4; count of bases not matched to a gene: 16. Germline CDR1 is ENHRY and CDR2 is SYGVKD. CDR3 nucleotide sequence: TGTGCCATCGGGTTTGGCCCAGGACTAGCTATGTACAATGAGCAGTTCTTC. Translating gives CAIGFGPGLAMYNEQFF.

The rearrangement uses TRBV7-6 and TRBJ2-7, with TRBD2 identical over 8 bases. The CDR3 has 13 amino acids. CDR1 and CDR2 from the germline V gene are SGHVS and FNYEAQ. Trimming took 3 bases from V and 6 from J; bases not matched to a gene: 4. CDR3 region: CASSFITSGEQYF. The CDR3 nucleotides are TGTGCCAGCAGCTTTATAACTAGCGGCGAGCAGTACTTC.

The chain links TRBV15 to TRBJ2-3; 8 bases align to TRBD1. V was pared by 6 bases and J by 3 bases, with 8 bases of the junction left unmatched. The CDR3 extends over 15 amino acids. Germline V gene sequence: CDR1 LNHNV, CDR2 YYDKDF (reference sequence). The CDR3 nucleotides read TGTGCCACCAGGATCAGGGGGCTGGGGACAGATACGCAGTATTTT. It translates to CATRIRGLGTDTQYF.

The V and J genes are TRBV6-5 and TRBJ1-1; tentative D call: TRBD1 (5 bases). Germline CDR1 MNHEY, CDR2 SVGAGI. The CDR3 has 14 residues. V was trimmed by 10 bases and J by 0 bases, leaving 15 bases between them. CDR3 sequence reads: CAIKRGSLNTEAFF. As DNA, the CDR3 is TGTGCCATCAAAAGGGGAAGTTTGAACACTGAAGCTTTCTTT.

The chain combines TRBV5-1 with TRBJ2-6, with D maybe TRBD1 (6 bases). Germline V gives CDR1 SGHRS, CDR2 YFSETQ. With 3 bases removed from V and 0 bases from J, the gap between germline ends came to 19 bases. CDR3 length: 19 residues. CDR3 nucleotides: TGCGCCAGCAGCTCAAGTAGGACAGTCGCAAACTCTGGGGCCAACGTCCTGACTTTC. As protein: CASSSSRTVANSGANVLTF.

The rearrangement links TRBV6-5 to TRBJ2-7, with a weak D call TRBD2 (5 bases). The V gene's germline CDR1 is MNHEY and CDR2 SVGAGI. The CDR3 is 12 residues long. Trimming cost V 4 bases and J 5 bases, with 9 bases left between them. As DNA, the CDR3 is TGTGCCAGCAGTTTAGACGGGGACGAGCAGTACTTC. Protein: CASSLDGDEQYF.

Of note for this clone: Other DNA sequences from this sample encode an identical CDR3 as well. J is TRBJ2-3 and V is TRBV5-1; no clear D gene. V lost 1 base and J 1 base, leaving 4 bases between the germline ends. The germline gives CDR1 SGHRS, CDR2 YFSETQ. The CDR3 runs to 13 residues. For the CDR3, the DNA is TGCGCCAGCAGCTTGCAGGGCACAGATACGCAGTATTTT. Its protein product is CASSLQGTDTQYF.

The genes are TRBV18 and TRBJ1-1; a possible D gene is TRBD1 (5 bases). Deletions cut 0 bases from V and 5 bases from J, with 13 bases between. CDR3 length equals 15 residues. Germline assignment: CDR1 KGHSH and CDR2 LQKENI. CDR3 protein: CASSPPLQVGTEAFF. The CDR3 DNA reads as TGTGCCAGCTCACCACCGTTACAGGTGGGGACTGAAGCTTTCTTT.

The J gene is TRBJ2-3, the V gene TRBV4-3; D is possibly TRBD2 (5 bases). This CDR3 spans 14 amino acids. CDR1 is LGHNA and CDR2 is YSLEER in the germline V gene. V was cut by 0 bases and J by 8 bases, with 12 bases left in between. The CDR3 DNA follows: TGCGCCAGCAGCCAAGATCTTAATGAGGGTACGCAGTATTTT. This sequence encodes CASSQDLNEGTQYF.

V usage is TRBV9 and J usage is TRBJ2-1, with 7 bases identical to TRBD2. Germline V gene lookup returns CDR1 SGDLS and CDR2 YYNGEE. With V trimmed by 3 bases and J by 6 bases, 6 bases remained unmatched. This CDR3 is 14 amino acids long. The CDR3 region has the DNA TGTGCCAGCAGCGCCGGGGGGAGGGCCAATGAGCAGTTCTTC. This gives the protein CASSAGGRANEQFF.

The gene calls are TRBV19 and TRBJ1-1; the match to TRBD1 covers 7 bases. V trimming: 7 bases; J trimming: 4 bases; junction bases outside the gene matches: 6. This CDR3 has 13 amino acids. Looked up from germline, CDR1 is LNHDA and CDR2 is SQIVND (reference sequence). DNA of the CDR3: TGTGCCAGTAAGGACAGGCCGGGCACTGAAGCTTTCTTT. As protein: CASKDRPGTEAFF.

The chain employs TRBV5-6 and TRBJ1-2, with TRBD1 as a possible D gene (6 bases). The V and J ends lost 6 bases and 5 bases respectively, with 17 bases between them. Germline-derived CDR1 and CDR2 are SGHDT and YYEEEE. This CDR3 contains 14 residues. In DNA form, the CDR3 reads TGTGCCAGCACCGAGGGGGTAGGTGTGTATGGCTACACCTTC. This sequence encodes CASTEGVGVYGYTF.

This chain connects TRBV19 to TRBJ2-5; 8 nucleotides align to TRBD2. The V and J ends lost 5 bases and 5 bases, in that order; junction bases with no gene match: 7. CDR1 is LNHDA and CDR2 is SQIVND in the germline V gene (reference sequence). The CDR3 loop spans 14 amino acids. The CDR3 is CASSPGTGGETQYF. In nucleotides, the CDR3 is TGTGCCAGTAGTCCCGGGACGGGGGGGGAGACCCAGTACTTC. The variable domain in full, with the rest retrieved from reference TRBV19 and TRBJ2-5, is DGGITQSPKYLFRKEGQNVTLSCEQNLNHDAMYWYRQDPGQGLRLIYYSQIVNDFQKGDIAEGYSVSREKKESFPLTVTSAQKNPTAFYLCASSPGTGGETQYFGPGTRLLVL.

This chain uses TRBV15 with TRBJ1-5; 9 bases line up with TRBD1. This CDR3 comprises 14 residues. Unmatched junction bases numbered 6, after V lost 9 bases and J lost 3 bases. Germline V gene sequence: CDR1 LNHNV, CDR2 YYDKDF (reference sequence). CDR3 in DNA: TGTGCCACACAGCGACAGGGGGTCAATCAGCCCCAGCATTTT. Translating gives CATQRQGVNQPQHF.

This clone is a singleton in its sample. The genes are TRBV4-2 and TRBJ1-2; D is perhaps TRBD1 (5 bases). The CDR3 sequence is 16 residues long. CDR1 and CDR2 (germline): LGHNA, YNFKEQ. With 5 bases removed from V and 4 bases from J, the gap between germline ends came to 20 bases. The CDR3 DNA reads as TGTGCCAGCAGCGGAGGGGAGGGATGGGGTATCTATGGCTACACCTTC. It encodes CASSGGEGWGIYGYTF.

V and J are TRBV27 and TRBJ2-7; 7 bases are shared with TRBD1. The CDR3 is made up of 14 amino acids. The V and J ends lost 5 bases and 3 bases, in that order; junction bases with no gene match: 7. Per the germline V gene, CDR1 is MNHEY and CDR2 is SMNVEV (reference sequence). The CDR3 DNA sequence: TGTGCCAGCAGTCCATCGACAGGGAACTACGAGCAGTACTTC. Translated: CASSPSTGNYEQYF.

This clone was recorded only once. CDR3 DNA: TGTGCCAGCAGCTTAGCGGGGAGCTACGAGCAGTACTTC. Translated: CASSLAGSYEQYF. The V gene is TRBV7-8, the J gene TRBJ2-7, with D possibly being TRBD2 (5 bases). Germline V gene sequence: CDR1 SGHVS, CDR2 FQNEAQ. This CDR3 contains 13 residues. V lost 0 bases and J lost 3, with 6 bases in between.

The J gene is TRBJ2-1, the V gene TRBV2; possibly TRBD2 for D (6 bases). This CDR3 is built from 18 residues. Deletions cut 0 bases from V and 0 bases from J, with 15 bases between. Germline V lookup: CDR1 SNHLY, CDR2 FYNNEI. CDR3 sequence: CASSEALGSGRSYNEQFF. CDR3 sequence (DNA): TGTGCCAGCAGTGAAGCGCTTGGTAGCGGTCGCTCCTACAATGAGCAGTTCTTC.

The chain carries TRBV27 and TRBJ2-2; 7 bases line up with TRBD1. The V gene end was trimmed by 3 bases and the J gene end by 7 bases; junction bases not matched to a gene: 11. The CDR3 is 16 residues long. Germline assignment: CDR1 MNHEY and CDR2 SMNVEV (reference sequence). Here the CDR3 DNA reads TGTGCCAGCAGTTTGACAGGGATCTTTAAGGTCGGGGAGCTGTTTTTT. Translating gives CASSLTGIFKVGELFF.

The V and J genes are TRBV4-1 and TRBJ1-5; 9 bases are shared with TRBD1. The V segment lost 0 bases and the J segment 5 bases; nucleotides outside the gene matches: 2. The CDR3 totals 15 residues. Germline V gives CDR1 MGHRA, CDR2 YSYEKL. CDR3 protein: CASSQEGQGHQPQHF. In DNA form, the CDR3 reads TGCGCCAGCAGCCAAGAGGGACAGGGCCATCAGCCCCAGCATTTT.

This chain uses TRBV7-9 with TRBJ2-4, with 13 bases identical to TRBD2. From germline, CDR1 is SEHNR and CDR2 FQNEAQ (reference sequence). V trimming: 4 bases; J trimming: 2 bases; junction bases outside the gene matches: 5. CDR3 length: 17 residues. In DNA, the CDR3 is TGTGCCAGCAGCTGGACTAGCGGGAGTCAGACCAAAAACATTCAGTACTTC. This sequence encodes CASSWTSGSQTKNIQYF.

V usage is TRBV4-3 and J usage is TRBJ2-1, with D unresolved. Per the germline V gene, CDR1 is LGHNA and CDR2 is YSLEER. Trimming shortened V by 0 bases and J by 10 bases, and 10 bases separated the two germline ends. The CDR3 contains 13 residues. The CDR3 region is CASSQDTSREQFF. The CDR3 bases are TGCGCCAGCAGCCAAGATACATCGAGGGAGCAGTTCTTC.

J is TRBJ2-5 and V is TRBV27; 7 bases align to TRBD2. The CDR3 spans 15 residues. With V trimmed by 0 bases and J by 2 bases, 3 bases remained unmatched. Germline CDR1 MNHEY, CDR2 SMNVEV (reference sequence). The CDR3 region has the DNA TGTGCCAGCAGTTTATCCTCCGGGGGGCAAGAGACCCAGTACTTC. This translates into CASSLSSGGQETQYF.

The chain links TRBV7-2 to TRBJ1-1; possibly TRBD1 for D (6 bases). CDR1 and CDR2 (germline): SGHTA, FQGNSA. The CDR3 has 15 residues. V was clipped by 1 base and J by 7 bases, with 16 bases between them. CDR3 bases: TGTGCCAGCAGCTTAGTGCCCACAGGGTATGATGAAGCTTTCTTT. Protein sequence: CASSLVPTGYDEAFF.